This T cell receptor beta chain emerged from a study of blood T cell repertoires in COVID-19. Seattle's cohort entered during active infection and was followed longitudinally. Source study methods: Quantification of nucleated cells was approximated via reference gene primer amplification. Sequencing was performed with immunoSEQ multiplex PCR; in TCRdb, only in-frame clones are kept and a portion is missing. V, J and clone size are those of that table, while D and trimming were read from the DNA. The data show roughly 380,000 clones, about nine tenths seen once. Sequencing was done on a sample of peripheral blood. The origin of this receptor is a woman aged 60-75 years with COVID-19, enrolled during active disease.

For the CDR3, the DNA is TGTGCCAGCAGTCCGCCGGGAATAACTGAAGCTTTCTTT. As protein: CASSPPGITEAFF. The V gene is TRBV7-8, the J gene TRBJ1-1; D is unresolved. Trimming cost V 6 bases and J 5 bases, with 13 bases left between them. The length of the CDR3 is 13 residues. CDR1 is SGHVS and CDR2 is FQNEAQ in the germline V gene.